The 14 T cell receptor beta chains below come from one sample, sequenced in a study of cytomegalovirus exposure and HLA in healthy donors (dated by TCRdb to the late 2010s). The method behind the library was the immunoSEQ multiplex PCR assay. For the multiplex PCR, a mixture combining 60 forward primers for TCR Vbeta segments and 13 reverse primers for TCR Jbeta segments was used. The clones in this table, taken by TCRdb from immuneACCESS, are in-frame only. Not every clone is retained; where verified, under half of the shortfall comes from an unresolved V gene, and the cause of the rest is unknown. Present in this sample are about 170,000 clones, approximately 70% of which were seen just once. The top ten clonotypes cover roughly 5.4% of the sample. Specimen: PBMCs. These receptors were taken from a woman aged 18-35 years in good health and CMV-seropositive.

The chain is built from TRBV5-4 and TRBJ1-2, with D uncertain. This CDR3 is built from 11 residues. The germline gives CDR1 SGHNT, CDR2 YYREEE (reference sequence). Trimming took 5 bases from V and 7 from J, leaving 9 bases between them. The DNA of the CDR3 is TGTGCCAGCAGTAGGAGCGGTGGCTACACCTTC. Its protein product is CASSRSGGYTF.

V usage is TRBV5-4 and J usage is TRBJ2-7, with a tentative D call TRBD2 (6 bases). Germline CDR1 is SGHNT and CDR2 is YYREEE (reference sequence). V gave up 0 bases and J gave up 7 bases, with 17 bases separating them. The CDR3 is 15 residues long. The CDR3 nucleotides read TGTGCCAGCAGCTTGGCCCCGGGGCTCAGCGGGGAGCAGTACTTC. Translation gives CASSLAPGLSGEQYF. The whole variable domain, remainder taken from reference TRBV5-4 and TRBJ2-7, is ETGVTQSPTHLIKTRGQQVTLRCSSQSGHNTVSWYQQALGQGPQFIFQYYREEENGRGNFPPRFSGLQFPNYSSELNVNALELDDSALYLCASSLAPGLSGEQYFGPGTRLTVT.

This clone appeared a few times. The chain has TRBV5-1 and TRBJ1-1; no firm D call. The V end lost 0 bases, the J end lost 6 bases, and 12 bases lay between the germline ends. There are 14 residues in the CDR3. CDR1 is SGHRS, CDR2 YFSETQ, per germline. CDR3: CASSLVGSGSEAFF. The DNA for the CDR3 is TGCGCCAGCAGCTTGGTGGGGAGCGGCTCTGAAGCTTTCTTT.

This chain joins TRBV6-1 and TRBJ2-1; 8 bases match TRBD2. This CDR3 has 15 amino acids. CDR1 and CDR2 (germline): MNHNS, SASEGT. The V and J ends lost 6 bases and 1 base, in that order; junction bases with no gene match: 5. The chain's CDR3 is CASSGGELSYNEQFF. CDR3 bases: TGTGCCAGCAGCGGGGGGGAACTTTCCTACAATGAGCAGTTCTTC.

This chain joins TRBV9 and TRBJ1-5, with TRBD1 matching over 8 bases. Germline loops: CDR1 SGDLS, CDR2 YYNGEE. With 3 bases clipped from V and 5 bases from J, the junction kept 4 bases outside the gene matches. The CDR3 is 14 amino acids. The CDR3 reads CASSGQGADQPQHF. In nucleotides, the CDR3 is TGTGCCAGCAGCGGCCAGGGGGCTGATCAGCCCCAGCATTTT. Full variable domain (rest looked up from reference TRBV9 and TRBJ1-5): DSGVTQTPKHLITATGQRVTLRCSPRSGDLSVYWYQQSLDQGLQFLIQYYNGEERAKGNILERFSAQQFPDLHSELNLSSLELGDSALYFCASSGQGADQPQHFGDGTRLSIL.

The rearrangement uses TRBV4-2 and TRBJ1-2; D gene ambiguous. The CDR3 covers 15 residues. Germline-derived CDR1 and CDR2 are LGHNA and YNFKEQ. The V and J ends lost 1 base and 0 bases respectively, with 9 bases between them. DNA of the CDR3: TGTGCCAGCAGCCAAGTTGAGGGAGCTAACTATGGCTACACCTTC. Its translation: CASSQVEGANYGYTF.

The rearrangement uses TRBV30 and TRBJ2-7; D might be TRBD1 (6 bases). This CDR3 spans 11 amino acids. Germline loops: CDR1 GTSNPN, CDR2 SVGIG (reference sequence). The ends were cut back, 3 bases at V and 7 bases at J, with 10 bases in the middle. The CDR3 sequence: CAWRETGEQYF. The CDR3 nucleotides read TGTGCCTGGAGAGAAACAGGGGAGCAGTACTTC. Combining the CDR3 with reference TRBV30 and TRBJ2-7 gives the whole variable domain SQTIHQWPATLVQPVGSPLSLECTVEGTSNPNLYWYRQAAGRGLQLLFYSVGIGQISSEVPQNLSASRPQDRQFILSSKKLLLSDSGFYLCAWRETGEQYFGPGTRLTVT.

The chain uses TRBV5-4 and TRBJ1-6; D is ambiguous. Trimming removed 4 bases at V and 0 bases at J, with 14 bases between. Germline V gene lookup returns CDR1 SGHNT and CDR2 YYREEE (reference sequence). The CDR3 length is 17 residues. CDR3 sequence: CASSQVSLSSYNSPLHF. The CDR3 DNA is TGTGCCAGCAGCCAAGTGTCCCTGAGCTCCTATAATTCACCCCTCCACTTT.

CDR3 bases: TGTGCCAGCAGCCCGTTTAGCGGGGGAGTGTCCTACGAGCAGTACTTC. This encodes CASSPFSGGVSYEQYF. This chain connects TRBV7-9 to TRBJ2-7; 9 nucleotides line up with TRBD2. Germline V gene sequence: CDR1 SEHNR, CDR2 FQNEAQ (reference sequence). V dropped 5 bases and J dropped 1; count of bases not matched to a gene: 9. The CDR3 loop spans 16 amino acids.

This clone came up a few times. CDR3 coding DNA: TGTGCCAGCCTTGGGAGAGGGAACTATGGCTACACCTTC. The encoded protein is CASLGRGNYGYTF. The V and J genes are TRBV2 and TRBJ1-2; D is undetermined. Germline V gene lookup returns CDR1 SNHLY and CDR2 FYNNEI. V lost 8 bases to trimming and J lost 2 bases, with 12 bases between them. The CDR3 has 13 residues.

The chain carries TRBV10-3 and TRBJ2-3; 7 nucleotides match TRBD1. Per germline, CDR1 ENHRY and CDR2 SYGVKD. This CDR3 contains 14 residues. V lost 0 bases, J lost 4 bases, and 1 base stayed unmatched. The CDR3 DNA sequence: TGTGCCATCAGTGAGTCCACAGGGGCAGATACGCAGTATTTT. Its translation is CAISESTGADTQYF.

The rearrangement uses TRBV7-9 and TRBJ2-7, with TRBD1 matching 7 bases. The ends lost 3 bases at V and 4 bases at J; junction bases unmatched: 3. The V gene's germline CDR1 is SEHNR and CDR2 FQNEAQ (reference sequence). There are 13 residues in the CDR3. The CDR3 DNA follows: TGTGCCAGCAGCTTGGACAGGAGGTACGAGCAGTACTTC. It specifies CASSLDRRYEQYF. The full variable domain, in which reference TRBV7-9 and TRBJ2-7 provide the parts outside the CDR3, is DTGVSQNPRHKITKRGQNVTFRCDPISEHNRLYWYRQTLGQGPEFLTYFQNEAQLEKSRLLSDRFSAERPKGSFSTLEIQRTEQGDSAMYLCASSLDRRYEQYFGPGTRLTVT.

There are a few counts of this clone. The rearrangement links TRBV6-6 to TRBJ2-7; D might be TRBD1 (5 bases). The CDR3 is 15 residues long. The germline gives CDR1 MNHNY, CDR2 SVGAGI (reference sequence). Trimming shortened V by 5 bases and J by 4 bases, and 18 bases separated the two germline ends. The CDR3 coding sequence is TGTGCCAGCAGTCAATCACCAGGGATTGGGTACGAGCAGTACTTC. Translating gives CASSQSPGIGYEQYF.

J is TRBJ2-3 and V is TRBV7-2; a possible D gene is TRBD1 (5 bases). Looked up from germline, CDR1 is SGHTA and CDR2 is FQGNSA. Trimming left V 5 bases short and J 4 bases short, with 13 bases between. The CDR3 runs 14 residues. CDR3 residues: CASSPLWGSDTQYF. DNA of the CDR3: TGTGCCAGCAGCCCCCTGTGGGGCTCAGATACGCAGTATTTT.